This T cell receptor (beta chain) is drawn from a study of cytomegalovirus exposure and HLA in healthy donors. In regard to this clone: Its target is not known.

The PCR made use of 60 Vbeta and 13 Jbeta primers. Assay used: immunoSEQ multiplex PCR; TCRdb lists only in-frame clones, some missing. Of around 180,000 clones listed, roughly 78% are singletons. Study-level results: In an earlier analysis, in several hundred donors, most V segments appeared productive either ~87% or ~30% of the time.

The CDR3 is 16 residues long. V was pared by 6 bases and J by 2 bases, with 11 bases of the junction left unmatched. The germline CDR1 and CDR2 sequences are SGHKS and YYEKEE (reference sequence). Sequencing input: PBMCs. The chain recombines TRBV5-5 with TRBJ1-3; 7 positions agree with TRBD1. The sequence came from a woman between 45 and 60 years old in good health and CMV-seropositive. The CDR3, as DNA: TGTGCCAGCACCCCCCAGGGGGATGTTCCTGGAAACACCATATATTTT. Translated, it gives CASTPQGDVPGNTIYF. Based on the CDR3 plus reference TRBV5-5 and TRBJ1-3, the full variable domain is DAGVTQSPTHLIKTRGQQVTLRCSPISGHKSVSWYQQVLGQGPQFIFQYYEKEERGRGNFPDRFSARQFPNYSSELNVNALLLGDSALYLCASTPQGDVPGNTIYFGEGSWLTVV.